This T cell receptor beta chain originates from a study of T-cell memory formation after mild COVID-19. UMIs and sample barcodes were carried by the TCR alpha and TCR beta cDNA libraries that 5'RACE produced using constant-segment primers. TCRdb ran MiXCR on the 5' RACE reads and lists one entry per CDR3 protein. The sample lists 560,000 or so distinct CDR3 sequences; around 16% were seen once. V lost 4 bases and J 2 bases, leaving 22 bases between the germline ends. CDR3 size: 18 residues. Germline V CDR1 and CDR2: SGHAT, FQNNGV. This sequence was found in an adult woman who had mild COVID-19 (a few samples of this study predate the infection). Cell type and time point are not known. The V and J genes are TRBV11-2 and TRBJ2-3; a possible D gene is TRBD2 (5 bases). Sequencing was carried out using PBMCs or a T cell subset sorted from them (not recorded which). Written as DNA, the CDR3 is TGTGCCAGCAGCTCATCTATTGGACTTGGCGGACCCACAGATACGCAGTATTTT. Its translation is CASSSSIGLGGPTDTQYF.